The clone carrying this T cell receptor beta chain turned up a few times. The target antigen is unknown. 13 Jbeta primers and 60 Vbeta primers were used for the PCR. Here immunoSEQ multiplex PCR was the method, and the copy in TCRdb shows in-frame clones only, minus some. Found here are roughly 200,000 clones, approximately 9.5% of them singletons; the top ten hold 1% to 1.5%. The data stem from a study of cytomegalovirus exposure and HLA in healthy donors. General study results and limits: A prior analysis recorded that most TCR beta V segments were productive about 87% or about 30% of the time. Under in vitro conditions, a few CMV-associated chains were confirmed as specific for CMV antigens.

The source is a woman in her 30s in good health and CMV-seropositive. The sample taken for sequencing was PBMCs.

The CDR3 spells CASSPGLGQLYEQYF. DNA for the CDR3: TGCGCCAGCAGCCCTGGACTAGGTCAGTTGTACGAGCAGTACTTC. The rearrangement links TRBV5-1 to TRBJ2-7, with 7 nucleotides matching TRBD2. The junction had 11 bases not matched to a gene; V was cut back by 4 bases and J by 4 bases. The CDR3 runs to 15 residues. Germline CDR1 SGHRS, CDR2 YFSETQ.